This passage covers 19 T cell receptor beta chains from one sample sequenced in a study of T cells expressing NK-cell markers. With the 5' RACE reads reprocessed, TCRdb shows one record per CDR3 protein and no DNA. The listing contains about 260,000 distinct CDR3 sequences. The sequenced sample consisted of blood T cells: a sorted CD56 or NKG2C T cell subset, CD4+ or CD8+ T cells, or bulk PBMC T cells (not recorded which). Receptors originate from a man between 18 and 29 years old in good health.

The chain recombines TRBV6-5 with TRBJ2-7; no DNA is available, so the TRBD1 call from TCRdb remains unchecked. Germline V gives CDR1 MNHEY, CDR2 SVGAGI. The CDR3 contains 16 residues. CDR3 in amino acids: CASSYSIGQGASEQYF.

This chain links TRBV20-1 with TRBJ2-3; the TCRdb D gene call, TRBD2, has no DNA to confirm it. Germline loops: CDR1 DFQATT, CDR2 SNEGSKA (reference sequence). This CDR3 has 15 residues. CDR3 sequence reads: CSARVVATSTDTQYF.

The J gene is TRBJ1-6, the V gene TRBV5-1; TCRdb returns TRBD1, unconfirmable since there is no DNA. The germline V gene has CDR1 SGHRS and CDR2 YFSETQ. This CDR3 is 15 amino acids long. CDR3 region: CASSISGTGNSPLHF.

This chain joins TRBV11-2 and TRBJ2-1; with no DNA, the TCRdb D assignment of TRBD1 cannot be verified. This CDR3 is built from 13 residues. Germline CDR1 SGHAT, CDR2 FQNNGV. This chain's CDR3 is CASTPRPYNEQFF.

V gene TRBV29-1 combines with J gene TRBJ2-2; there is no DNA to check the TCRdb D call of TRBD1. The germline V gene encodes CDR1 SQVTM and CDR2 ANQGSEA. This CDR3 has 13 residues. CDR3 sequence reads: CSVDGQGIGELFF.

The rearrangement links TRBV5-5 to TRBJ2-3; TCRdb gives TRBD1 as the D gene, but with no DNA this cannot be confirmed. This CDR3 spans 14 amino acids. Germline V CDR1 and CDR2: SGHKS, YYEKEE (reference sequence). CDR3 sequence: CASSPGAPASPQYF.

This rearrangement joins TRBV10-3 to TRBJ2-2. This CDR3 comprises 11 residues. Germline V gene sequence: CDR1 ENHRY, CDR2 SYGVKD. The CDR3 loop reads CAISWTGELFF.

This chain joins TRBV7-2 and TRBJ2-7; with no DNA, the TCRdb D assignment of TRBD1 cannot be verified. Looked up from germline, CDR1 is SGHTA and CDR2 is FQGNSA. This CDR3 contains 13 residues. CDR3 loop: CASSFAPDYEQYF.

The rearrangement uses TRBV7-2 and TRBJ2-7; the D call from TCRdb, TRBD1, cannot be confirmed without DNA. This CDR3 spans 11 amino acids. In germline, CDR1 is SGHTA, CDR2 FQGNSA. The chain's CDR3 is CASSPLGEQYF.

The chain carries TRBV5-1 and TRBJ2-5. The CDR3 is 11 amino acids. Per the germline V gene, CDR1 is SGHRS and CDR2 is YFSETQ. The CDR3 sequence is CASSDGETQYF.

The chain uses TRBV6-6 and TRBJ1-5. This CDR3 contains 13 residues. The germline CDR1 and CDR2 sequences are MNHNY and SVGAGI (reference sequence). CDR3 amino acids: CASSSGGPQPQHF.

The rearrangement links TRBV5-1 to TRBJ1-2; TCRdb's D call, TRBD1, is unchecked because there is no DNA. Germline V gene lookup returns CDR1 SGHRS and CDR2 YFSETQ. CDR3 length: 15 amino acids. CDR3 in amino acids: CASSRQPGANYGYTF.

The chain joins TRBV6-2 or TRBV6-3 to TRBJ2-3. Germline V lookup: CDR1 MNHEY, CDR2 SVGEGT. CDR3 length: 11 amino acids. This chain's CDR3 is CASSFDRQQYF.

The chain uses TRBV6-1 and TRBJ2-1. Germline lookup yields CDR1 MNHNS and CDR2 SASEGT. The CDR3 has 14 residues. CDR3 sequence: CASTKDGPYNEQFF.

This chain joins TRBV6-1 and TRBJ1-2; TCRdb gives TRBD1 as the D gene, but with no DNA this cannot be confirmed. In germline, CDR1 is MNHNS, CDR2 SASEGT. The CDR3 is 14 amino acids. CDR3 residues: CASSEETGIFGYTF.

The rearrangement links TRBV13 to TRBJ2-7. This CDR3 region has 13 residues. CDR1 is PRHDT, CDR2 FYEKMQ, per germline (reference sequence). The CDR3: CASSLVGTYEQYF.

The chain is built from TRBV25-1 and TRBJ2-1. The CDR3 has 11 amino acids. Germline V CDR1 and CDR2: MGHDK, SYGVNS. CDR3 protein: CASRLHNEQFF.

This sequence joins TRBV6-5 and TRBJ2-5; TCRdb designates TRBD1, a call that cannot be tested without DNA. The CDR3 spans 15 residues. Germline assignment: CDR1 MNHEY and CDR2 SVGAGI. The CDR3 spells CASSYGQGAGETQYF.

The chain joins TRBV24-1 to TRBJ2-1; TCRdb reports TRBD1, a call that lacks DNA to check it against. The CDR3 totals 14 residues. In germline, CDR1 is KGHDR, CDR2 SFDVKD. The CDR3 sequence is CATSPGSGYNEQFF.